This T cell receptor beta chain was documented in a study of cytomegalovirus exposure and HLA in healthy donors. Study results and caveats: Researchers counted 180 or so TCR beta chains as cytomegalovirus-associated.

The J segment lost 6 bases and the V segment lost 6 bases, leaving 10 bases of the junction unmatched. CDR1 MNHEY and CDR2 SVGAGI come from the germline V gene. The CDR3 covers 14 residues. This clone occurred a few times. Its antigen is unknown. Produced via immunoSEQ multiplex PCR; TCRdb's table is partial and in-frame only. The sample includes 100,000 to 150,000 clones, around nine tenths of them seen just once. Input material: PBMCs. The sequence came from a man aged 25 to 40 in good health and CMV-seronegative. The J gene is TRBJ1-2, the V gene TRBV6-5; 7 nucleotides line up with TRBD1. CDR3 nucleotides: TGTGCCAGCAGCCCCGATACAGGGGCGAATGGCTACACCTTC. This codes for CASSPDTGANGYTF.